This is a list of T cell receptor beta chains from one sample in a study of cytomegalovirus exposure and HLA in healthy donors. Produced via immunoSEQ multiplex PCR; TCRdb's table is partial and in-frame only. The sample records over 150,000 clones, roughly 88% being singletons. Sequencing was done on a sample of PBMCs. The receptors derive from a woman in her 30s in good health and CMV-seropositive. Each CDR3 is given with its conserved first and last residue. Fields, in order: D gene, clone size, V gene, J gene, CDR3 protein, CDR3 DNA. A D gene is named only where the DNA matches it firmly. Only part of the rows carry a size: once, few, many, or a class if the clone is expanded.

.	.	TRBV18	TRBJ2-1	CASSLSGNEQFF	TGTGCCAGCTCACTCTCGGGAAATGAGCAGTTCTTC
TRBD2	.	TRBV11-2	TRBJ2-1	CASSPRLASYNEQFF	TGTGCCAGCAGCCCCCGACTAGCGTCTTACAATGAGCAGTTCTTC
TRBD2	.	TRBV5-1	TRBJ2-3	CASSSGTSGRSTDTQYF	TGCGCCAGCAGCTCAGGGACTAGCGGGAGAAGCACAGATACGCAGTATTTT
.	.	TRBV5-1	TRBJ2-7	CASSIPGTSSAYEQYF	TGCGCCAGCAGCATACCCGGGACAAGCTCGGCCTACGAGCAGTACTTC
.	.	TRBV28	TRBJ1-4	CASSPTGTGRGRAFF	TGTGCCAGCAGTCCGACAGGTACAGGCCGAGGAAGGGCGTTTTTT
TRBD1	.	TRBV6-1	TRBJ1-2	CASEGSGGNYGYTF	TGTGCCAGTGAAGGGTCAGGGGGGAACTATGGCTACACCTTC
.	.	TRBV20-1	TRBJ2-2	CSAGSTGELFF	TGCAGTGCCGGGAGCACCGGGGAGCTGTTTTTT
TRBD2	.	TRBV5-1	TRBJ2-7	CASSLTIAGGPREQYF	TGCGCCAGCAGCTTAACGATAGCGGGAGGGCCTCGGGAGCAGTACTTC
.	.	TRBV5-6	TRBJ1-1	CASSERRDEAFF	TGTGCCAGCTCGGAACGGCGGGATGAAGCTTTCTTT
.	.	TRBV6-5	TRBJ2-5	CASSSPRQTQETQYF	TGTGCCAGCAGTTCTCCGAGACAGACGCAAGAGACCCAGTACTTC
.	.	TRBV11-1	TRBJ2-7	CASSLAGGRPYEQYF	TGTGCCAGCAGCTTAGCGGGGGGAAGACCCTACGAGCAGTACTTC
.	.	TRBV5-1	TRBJ2-7	CASSSTSNEQYF	TGCGCCAGCAGCTCAACTAGCAACGAGCAGTACTTC
TRBD2	.	TRBV18	TRBJ2-7	CASSPPPAGAGHEQYF	TGTGCCAGCTCACCACCTCCAGCGGGAGCGGGACACGAGCAGTACTTC
TRBD2	few	TRBV14	TRBJ2-3	CASSRGLAGTGDTQYF	TGTGCCAGCAGCCGAGGACTAGCGGGGACGGGAGATACGCAGTATTTT
TRBD2	.	TRBV6-4	TRBJ2-1	CASSDSFSLSGNQFF	TGTGCCAGCAGTGACTCTTTCAGTCTTAGCGGGAACCAGTTCTTC
TRBD1	.	TRBV5-6	TRBJ2-2	CASSPWTGGTGELFF	TGTGCCAGCAGCCCCTGGACAGGGGGCACCGGGGAGCTGTTTTTT
TRBD1	.	TRBV7-3	TRBJ2-3	CASSQQGATDTQYF	TGTGCCAGCAGCCAACAGGGGGCAACAGATACGCAGTATTTT
.	.	TRBV5-1	TRBJ2-3	CASSLITEGTDTQYF	TGCGCCAGCAGCTTGATAACTGAAGGCACAGATACGCAGTATTTT
TRBD2	.	TRBV5-1	TRBJ2-3	CASSFIAGGPTDTQYF	TGCGCCAGCAGCTTCATAGCGGGGGGTCCCACAGATACGCAGTATTTT
TRBD1	.	TRBV5-1	TRBJ2-5	CASSLAQSTGQETQYF	TGCGCCAGCAGCTTGGCCCAATCGACAGGGCAAGAGACCCAGTACTTC
.	.	TRBV29-1	TRBJ2-1	CSVAFWGGRPNEQFF	TGCAGCGTTGCATTCTGGGGGGGGCGCCCAAATGAGCAGTTCTTC
TRBD2	.	TRBV11-2	TRBJ2-1	CASSRTSGREGEQFF	TGTGCCAGCAGCCGTACTAGCGGGAGGGAGGGTGAGCAGTTCTTC
.	once	TRBV18	TRBJ2-3	CASSPQRSGQSTDTQYF	TGTGCCAGCTCACCTCAACGGTCAGGACAGAGCACAGATACGCAGTATTTT
.	few	TRBV14	TRBJ1-2	CASSPPGPGYYGYTF	TGTGCCAGCAGCCCCCCAGGGCCTGGCTACTATGGCTACACCTTC
TRBD2	.	TRBV18	TRBJ2-1	CASSPNSGSYNEQFF	TGTGCCAGCTCACCCAATAGCGGGAGTTACAATGAGCAGTTCTTC
.	.	TRBV6-5	TRBJ1-3	CATSGYSGNTIYF	TGTGCCACCTCAGGTTACTCTGGAAACACCATATATTTT
TRBD2	.	TRBV9	TRBJ2-2	CASSVGAGHTGELFF	TGTGCCAGCAGCGTAGGAGCGGGGCACACCGGGGAGCTGTTTTTT
.	few	TRBV2	TRBJ2-7	CASSQGSSLRQYF	TGTGCCAGCAGTCAGGGATCGTCACTCAGGCAGTACTTC
.	.	TRBV5-1	TRBJ2-1	CASSSQGEVYNEQFF	TGCGCCAGCAGCTCACAGGGTGAGGTATACAATGAGCAGTTCTTC
TRBD1	.	TRBV19	TRBJ1-1	CASTSHRDREWNTEAFF	TGTGCCAGTACCTCACACCGGGACAGGGAGTGGAACACTGAAGCTTTCTTT
.	.	TRBV5-4	TRBJ1-2	CASSLEGQPSPNYGYTF	TGTGCCAGCAGCTTGGAAGGACAGCCAAGCCCCAACTATGGCTACACCTTC
TRBD1	.	TRBV14	TRBJ2-1	CASSQIGQGYNEQFF	TGTGCCAGCAGCCAAATAGGACAGGGTTACAATGAGCAGTTCTTC
.	.	TRBV7-6	TRBJ1-1	CASTLRPGHRTNTEAFF	TGTGCCAGCACTCTAAGACCGGGACACCGGACGAACACTGAAGCTTTCTTT
TRBD1	.	TRBV2	TRBJ1-5	CASREQGLFQPQHF	TGTGCCAGCAGGGAACAGGGGTTGTTTCAGCCCCAGCATTTT
.	.	TRBV16	TRBJ1-5	CASSQEPGNQPQHF	TGTGCCAGCAGCCAAGAACCGGGGAATCAGCCCCAGCATTTT
TRBD2	few	TRBV7-9	TRBJ2-7	CASSARPGTSVYEQYF	TGTGCCAGCAGCGCCCGCCCCGGGACTAGTGTCTACGAGCAGTACTTC
TRBD2	.	TRBV5-1	TRBJ2-1	CASSLVLAGDNEQFF	TGCGCCAGCAGTCTGGTGTTAGCGGGGGACAATGAGCAGTTCTTC
.	.	TRBV29-1	TRBJ2-2	CSVVSRTGELFF	TGCAGCGTTGTATCTAGGACCGGGGAGCTGTTTTTT
TRBD2	.	TRBV15	TRBJ2-5	CATSRPTSGRETQYF	TGTGCCACCAGCAGACCGACAAGCGGGAGAGAGACCCAGTACTTC
.	once	TRBV6-5	TRBJ1-5	CASSAKGNQPQHF	TGTGCCAGCAGCGCAAAGGGGAATCAGCCCCAGCATTTT